This T cell receptor beta chain was identified in a study of human T cells and chemical hapten exposure. The overall study: Upper back patch tests used 0.01% DPC, scored after 6 days. Per-sample TCR yields varied mainly from small pooled library volume differences.

This clonotype was counted many times. A single record per CDR3 protein comes from TCRdb applying MiXCR to the RACE reads. The table has some 120,000 distinct CDR3 sequences, 9% to 13% seen once; the top ten hold more than 1.3%. V lost 3 bases, J lost 1 base, and 4 bases stayed unmatched. The germline V gene has CDR1 LGHDT and CDR2 YNNKEL (reference sequence). CDR3 length: 15 residues. Time point specified: patch test 1, 2 weeks after DPC sensitization. Treatment given: therapeutic diphenylcyclopropenone sensitization with weekly scalp DPC. Specimen: whole blood, collected in connection with sensitization to the hapten diphenylcyclopropenone (DPC). The TCR was taken from a woman aged 45 to 65 with alopecia areata. Some clones in this sample may be carry-over from other donors' samples. The chain employs TRBV3-1 and TRBJ1-1; TRBD1 matches at 8 bases. The CDR3 bases are TGTGCCAGCAGCCATCAGGGGGCACAGAACACTGAAGCTTTCTTT. Translation: CASSHQGAQNTEAFF. Full variable domain (outside the CDR3, taken from reference TRBV3-1 and TRBJ1-1): DTAVSQTPKYLVTQMGNDKSIKCEQNLGHDTMYWYKQDSKKFLKIMFSYNNKELIINETVPNRFSPKSPDKAHLNLHINSLELGDSAVYFCASSHQGAQNTEAFFGQGTRLTVV.